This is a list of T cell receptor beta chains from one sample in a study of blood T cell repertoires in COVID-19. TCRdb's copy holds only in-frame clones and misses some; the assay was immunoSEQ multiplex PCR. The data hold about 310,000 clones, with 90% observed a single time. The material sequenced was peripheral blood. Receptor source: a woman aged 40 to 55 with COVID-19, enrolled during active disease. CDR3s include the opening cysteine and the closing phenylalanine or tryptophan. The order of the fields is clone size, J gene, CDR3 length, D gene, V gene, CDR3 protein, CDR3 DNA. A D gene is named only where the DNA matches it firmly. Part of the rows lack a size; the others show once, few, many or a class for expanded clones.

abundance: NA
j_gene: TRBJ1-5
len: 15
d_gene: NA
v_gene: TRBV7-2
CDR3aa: CASSTLVAGNQPQHF
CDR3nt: TGTGCCAGCAGCACCCTAGTAGCAGGCAATCAGCCCCAGCATTTT

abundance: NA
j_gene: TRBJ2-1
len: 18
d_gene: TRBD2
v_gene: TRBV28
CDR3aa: CASSSRLAGGPYYNEQFF
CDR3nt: TGTGCCAGCAGTTCGCGACTAGCGGGGGGGCCGTATTACAATGAGCAGTTCTTC

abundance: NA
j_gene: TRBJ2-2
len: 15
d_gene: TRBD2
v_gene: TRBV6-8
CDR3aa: CASSGTRSRTGELFF
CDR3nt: TGTGCCAGCAGCGGGACTAGGAGCCGCACCGGGGAGCTGTTTTTT

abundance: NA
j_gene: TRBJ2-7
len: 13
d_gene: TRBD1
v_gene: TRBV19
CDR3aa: CASSDRGSDEQYF
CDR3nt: TGTGCCAGTAGCGACAGGGGAAGTGATGAGCAGTACTTC

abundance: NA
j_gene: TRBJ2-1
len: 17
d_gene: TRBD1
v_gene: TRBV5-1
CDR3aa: CASSYYSGTGVGNEQFF
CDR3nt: TGCGCCAGCAGCTACTACTCCGGGACAGGGGTAGGCAATGAGCAGTTCTTC

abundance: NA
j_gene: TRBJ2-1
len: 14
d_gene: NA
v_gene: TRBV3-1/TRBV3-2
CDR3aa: CASSRVGNDGEQFF
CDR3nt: TGTGCCAGCAGTCGCGTCGGGAATGACGGTGAGCAGTTCTTC

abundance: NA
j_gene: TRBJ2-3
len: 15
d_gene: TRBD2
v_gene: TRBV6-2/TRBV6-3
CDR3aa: CASRPSGGLTDTQYF
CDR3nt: TGTGCCAGCAGACCTAGCGGGGGGTTGACAGATACGCAGTATTTT

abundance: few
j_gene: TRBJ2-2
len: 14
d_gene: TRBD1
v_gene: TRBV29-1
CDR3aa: CSTRQGRDTGELFF
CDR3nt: TGCAGCACCCGACAGGGTAGAGACACCGGGGAGCTGTTTTTT

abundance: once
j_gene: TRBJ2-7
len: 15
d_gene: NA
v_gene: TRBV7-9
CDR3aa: CASSPPGAGGRSTYF
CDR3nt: TGTGCCAGCAGCCCCCCGGGGGCAGGGGGACGGTCGACGTACTTC

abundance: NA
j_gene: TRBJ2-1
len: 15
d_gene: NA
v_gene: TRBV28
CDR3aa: CASSLGVSGYNEQFF
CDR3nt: TGTGCCAGCAGTTTGGGAGTATCGGGCTACAATGAGCAGTTCTTC

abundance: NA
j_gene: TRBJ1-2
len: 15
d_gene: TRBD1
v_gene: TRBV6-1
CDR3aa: CASSDRGRGNYGYTF
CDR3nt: TGTGCCAGCAGTGACAGGGGGCGCGGGAACTATGGCTACACCTTC

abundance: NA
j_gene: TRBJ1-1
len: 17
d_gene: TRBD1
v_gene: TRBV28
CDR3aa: CASRTLDMDRGKEEAFF
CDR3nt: TGTGCCAGCAGAACGTTGGACATGGACAGGGGAAAGGAGGAAGCTTTCTTT

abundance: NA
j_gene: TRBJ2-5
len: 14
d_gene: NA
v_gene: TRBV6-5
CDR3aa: CASSYSSLPETQYF
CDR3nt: TGTGCCAGCAGTTACTCGAGTCTCCCAGAGACCCAGTACTTC

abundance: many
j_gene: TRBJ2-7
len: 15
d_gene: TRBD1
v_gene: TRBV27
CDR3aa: CASSFRGTGGREQYF
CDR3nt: TGTGCCAGCAGTTTCCGGGGGACAGGGGGCAGGGAGCAGTACTTC

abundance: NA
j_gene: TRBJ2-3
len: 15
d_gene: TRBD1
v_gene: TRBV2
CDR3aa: CASRRGQGWTDTQYF
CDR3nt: TGTGCCAGCAGGAGGGGGCAGGGTTGGACAGATACGCAGTATTTT

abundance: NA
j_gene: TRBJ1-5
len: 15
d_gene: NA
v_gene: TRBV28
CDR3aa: CASSLGRIGNQPQHF
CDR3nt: TGTGCCAGCAGTTTGGGGCGGATAGGCAATCAGCCCCAGCATTTT

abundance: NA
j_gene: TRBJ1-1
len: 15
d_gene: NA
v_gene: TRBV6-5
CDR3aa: CASSLEGVLNTEAFF
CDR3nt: TGTGCCAGCAGTTTAGAGGGGGTCCTGAACACTGAAGCTTTCTTT

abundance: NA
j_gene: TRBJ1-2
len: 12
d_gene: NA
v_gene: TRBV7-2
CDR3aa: CASSLLSNGYTF
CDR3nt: TGTGCCAGCAGCTTACTTTCTAATGGCTACACCTTC

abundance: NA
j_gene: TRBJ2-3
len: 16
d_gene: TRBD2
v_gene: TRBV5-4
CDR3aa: CASSTRLAGASDTQYF
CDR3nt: TGTGCCAGCAGCACTAGACTAGCGGGAGCGTCGGATACGCAGTATTTT

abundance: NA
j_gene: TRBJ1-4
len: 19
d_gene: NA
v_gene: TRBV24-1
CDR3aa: CATSENDRWPIATNEKLFF
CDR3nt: TGTGCCACCAGTGAGAACGACAGGTGGCCCATTGCAACTAATGAAAAACTGTTTTTT

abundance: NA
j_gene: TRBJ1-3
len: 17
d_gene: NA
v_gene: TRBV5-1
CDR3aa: CASSFGTSLVSGNTIYF
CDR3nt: TGCGCCAGCAGCTTCGGGACTAGCCTAGTCTCTGGAAACACCATATATTTT

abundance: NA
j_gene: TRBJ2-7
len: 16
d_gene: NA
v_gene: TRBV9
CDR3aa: CASSVDQRHVRGEQYF
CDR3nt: TGTGCCAGCAGCGTAGACCAGCGGCACGTTCGGGGCGAGCAGTACTTC

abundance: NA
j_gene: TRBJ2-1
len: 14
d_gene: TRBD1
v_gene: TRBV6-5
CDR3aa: CASSYSTGSNEQFF
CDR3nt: TGTGCCAGCAGTTACTCGACAGGGTCCAATGAGCAGTTCTTC

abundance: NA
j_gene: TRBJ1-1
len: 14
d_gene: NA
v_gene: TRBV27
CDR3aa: CASRRGYMNTEAFF
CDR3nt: TGTGCCAGCAGAAGGGGGTACATGAACACTGAAGCTTTCTTT

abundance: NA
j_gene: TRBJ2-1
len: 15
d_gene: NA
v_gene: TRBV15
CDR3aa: CATSRDSAGNDEQFF
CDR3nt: TGTGCCACCAGCAGAGATTCGGCGGGCAACGATGAGCAGTTCTTC

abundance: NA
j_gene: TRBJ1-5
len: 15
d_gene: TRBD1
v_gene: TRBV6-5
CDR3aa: CASSPTGISNQPQHF
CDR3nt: TGTGCCAGCAGCCCGACAGGGATTAGCAATCAGCCCCAGCATTTT

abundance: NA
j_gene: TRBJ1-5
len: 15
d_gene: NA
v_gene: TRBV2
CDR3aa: CASSAGQGLNQPQHF
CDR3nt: TGTGCCAGCAGTGCCGGCCAGGGCCTTAATCAGCCCCAGCATTTT

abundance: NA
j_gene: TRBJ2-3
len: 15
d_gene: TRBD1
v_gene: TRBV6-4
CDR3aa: CASRDRGHSTDTQYF
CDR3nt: TGTGCCAGCAGAGACAGGGGCCATAGCACAGATACGCAGTATTTT

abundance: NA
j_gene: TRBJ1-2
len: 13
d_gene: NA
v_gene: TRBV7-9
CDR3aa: CASSQGTTVGYTF
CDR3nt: TGTGCCAGCAGCCAAGGGACAACGGTGGGCTACACCTTC

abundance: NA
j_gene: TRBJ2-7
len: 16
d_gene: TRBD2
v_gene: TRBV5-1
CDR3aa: CASSGGTSSVDYEQYF
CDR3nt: TGCGCCAGCAGCGGGGGGACTAGTTCGGTAGACTACGAGCAGTACTTC

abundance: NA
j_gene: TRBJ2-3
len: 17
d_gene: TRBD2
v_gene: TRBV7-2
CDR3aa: CASRGSGRPVHTDTQYF
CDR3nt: TGTGCCAGCAGAGGTAGCGGGAGGCCCGTGCACACAGATACGCAGTATTTT

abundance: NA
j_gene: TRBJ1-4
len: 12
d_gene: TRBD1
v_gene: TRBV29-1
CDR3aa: CSVADRDEKLFF
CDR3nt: TGCAGCGTTGCGGACAGGGATGAAAAACTGTTTTTT

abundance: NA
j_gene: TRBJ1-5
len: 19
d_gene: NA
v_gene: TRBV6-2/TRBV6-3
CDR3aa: CASSRRATGAQGGNQPQHF
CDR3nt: TGTGCCAGCAGTCGTCGAGCGACAGGCGCCCAGGGAGGCAATCAGCCCCAGCATTTT

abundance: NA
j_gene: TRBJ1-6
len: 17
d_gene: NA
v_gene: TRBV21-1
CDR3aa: CASSNEYRGLNNSPLHF
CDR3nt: TGTGCCAGCAGCAATGAATACAGGGGGCTTAATAATTCACCCCTCCACTTT

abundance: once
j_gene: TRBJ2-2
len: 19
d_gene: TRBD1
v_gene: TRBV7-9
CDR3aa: CASSRTRDRGRRNTGELFF
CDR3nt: TGTGCCAGCAGCCGCACCCGGGACAGGGGGCGAAGGAACACCGGGGAGCTGTTTTTT

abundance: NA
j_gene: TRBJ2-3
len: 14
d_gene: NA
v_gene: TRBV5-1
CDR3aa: CASSRGSSTDTQYF
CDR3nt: TGCGCCAGCAGCCGGGGGTCTAGCACAGATACGCAGTATTTT

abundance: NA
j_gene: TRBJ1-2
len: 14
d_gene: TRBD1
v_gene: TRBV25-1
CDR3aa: CASSPTGSEGGYTF
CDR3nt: TGTGCCAGCTCCCCGACAGGGTCCGAGGGGGGCTACACCTTC

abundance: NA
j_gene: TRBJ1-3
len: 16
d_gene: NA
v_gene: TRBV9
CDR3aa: CASSVGRDLGGNTIYF
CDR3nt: TGTGCCAGCAGCGTAGGTAGGGACTTGGGAGGAAACACCATATATTTT

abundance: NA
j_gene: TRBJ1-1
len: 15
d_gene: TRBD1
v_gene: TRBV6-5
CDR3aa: CASIPAGQGTGEAFF
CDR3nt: TGTGCCAGCATTCCGGCTGGACAGGGGACCGGTGAAGCTTTCTTT

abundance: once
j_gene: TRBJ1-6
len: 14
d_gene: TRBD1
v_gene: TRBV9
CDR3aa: CASSAQGAYSPLHF
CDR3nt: TGTGCCAGCAGCGCCCAGGGGGCGTATTCACCCCTCCACTTT

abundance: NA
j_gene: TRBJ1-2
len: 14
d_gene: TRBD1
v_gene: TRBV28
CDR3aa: CASSLEGRGIGYTF
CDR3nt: TGTGCCAGCAGTCTCGAGGGCAGGGGGATAGGCTACACCTTC

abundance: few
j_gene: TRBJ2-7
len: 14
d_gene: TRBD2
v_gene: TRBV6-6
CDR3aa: CASSELAGPGEQYF
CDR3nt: TGTGCCAGCAGTGAGTTAGCGGGACCGGGGGAGCAGTACTTC

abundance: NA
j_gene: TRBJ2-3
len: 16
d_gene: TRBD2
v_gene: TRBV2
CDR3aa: CARAPRSGSSTDTQYF
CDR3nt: TGTGCCAGGGCCCCAAGGAGCGGGAGCTCCACAGATACGCAGTATTTT

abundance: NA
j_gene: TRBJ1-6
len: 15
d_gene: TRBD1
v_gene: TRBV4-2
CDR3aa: CASSQDGQGTSPLHF
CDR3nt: TGTGCCAGCAGCCAAGACGGACAGGGTACATCACCCCTCCACTTT

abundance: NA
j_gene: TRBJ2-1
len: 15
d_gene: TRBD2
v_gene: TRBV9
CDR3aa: CASSSTSGSGFEQFF
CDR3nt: TGTGCCAGCAGCTCCACTAGCGGGAGTGGGTTTGAGCAGTTCTTC

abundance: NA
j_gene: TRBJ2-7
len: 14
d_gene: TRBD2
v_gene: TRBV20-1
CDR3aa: CSASSLAGTYEQYF
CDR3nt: TGCAGTGCTAGTTCCCTAGCGGGGACCTACGAGCAGTACTTC

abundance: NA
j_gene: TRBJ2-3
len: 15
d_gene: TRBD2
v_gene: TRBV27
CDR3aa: CASSDSGASTDTQYF
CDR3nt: TGTGCCAGCAGCGATAGCGGGGCCAGCACAGATACGCAGTATTTT

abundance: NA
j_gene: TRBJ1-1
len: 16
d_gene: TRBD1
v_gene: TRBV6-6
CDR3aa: CASSSGTGIMNTEAFF
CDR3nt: TGTGCCAGCAGTTCCGGGACAGGAATCATGAACACTGAAGCTTTCTTT

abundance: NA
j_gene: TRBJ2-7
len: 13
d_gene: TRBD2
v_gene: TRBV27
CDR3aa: CASSLWLAGEQYF
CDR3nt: TGTGCCAGCAGTTTATGGTTAGCGGGGGAGCAGTACTTC

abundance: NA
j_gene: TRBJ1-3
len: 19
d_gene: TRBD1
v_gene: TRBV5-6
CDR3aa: CASSSPGQWGQRSGNTIYF
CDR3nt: TGTGCCAGCAGCTCACCGGGACAGTGGGGCCAGCGCTCTGGAAACACCATATATTTT